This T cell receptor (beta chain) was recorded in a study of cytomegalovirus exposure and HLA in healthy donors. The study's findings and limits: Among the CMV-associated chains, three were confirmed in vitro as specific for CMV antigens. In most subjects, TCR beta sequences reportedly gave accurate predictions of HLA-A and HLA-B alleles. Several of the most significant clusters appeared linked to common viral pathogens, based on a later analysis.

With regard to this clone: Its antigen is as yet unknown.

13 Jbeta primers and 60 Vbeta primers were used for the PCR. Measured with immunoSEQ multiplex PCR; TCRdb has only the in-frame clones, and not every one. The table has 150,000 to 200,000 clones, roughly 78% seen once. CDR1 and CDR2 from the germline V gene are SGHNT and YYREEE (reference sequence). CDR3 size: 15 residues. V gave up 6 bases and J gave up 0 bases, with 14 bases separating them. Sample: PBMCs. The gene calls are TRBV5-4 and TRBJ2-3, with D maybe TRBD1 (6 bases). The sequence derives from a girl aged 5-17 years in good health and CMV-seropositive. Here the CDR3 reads CASTRSRGSTDTQYF. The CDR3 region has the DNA TGTGCCAGCACACGATCCAGGGGCAGCACAGATACGCAGTATTTT.